This TCR beta chain was retrieved from a study of shared clonotypes between healthy human individuals. V was pared by 0 bases and J by 0 bases, with 7 bases between. Germline V gene data show CDR1 as SGHRS and CDR2 as YFSETQ. The CDR3 extends over 15 amino acids. Turning to this clone: Its specificity is unknown. The same CDR3 arises from other DNA sequences in this sample as well.

Per the original methods: Junction-only sequences produced by ImmunoSEQ had no quality scores, so filtering differed. Sequencing was performed with immunoSEQ multiplex PCR; in TCRdb, only in-frame clones are kept and a portion is missing. D and trimming come from the DNA, and the V and J calls and clone size come from that table. The sample includes around 2,000,000 clones, about 94% of them seen just once. Study-wide results and caveats: Sharing of clonotypes among donors was expected to vary with sequencing depth. Sorted-subset sequencing was shown by rarefaction to be incomplete despite large depth. A reduction in generation probabilities was seen for non-shared clonotypes relative to those shared by all four donors.

The naive CD8 subset, CD45RO-negative cells positively selected for CCR7, excluded terminally differentiated effector memory CD45RA+ cells. Sequenced input: naive CD8+ T cells sorted from blood. This clonotype was obtained from a man in his late teens or twenties in good health. The chain recombines TRBV5-1 with TRBJ2-1; a weak D match, TRBD2 (6 bases). In DNA form, the CDR3 reads TGCGCCAGCAGCTTGGTCGGGAGCTCCTACAATGAGCAGTTCTTC. Translation: CASSLVGSSYNEQFF.